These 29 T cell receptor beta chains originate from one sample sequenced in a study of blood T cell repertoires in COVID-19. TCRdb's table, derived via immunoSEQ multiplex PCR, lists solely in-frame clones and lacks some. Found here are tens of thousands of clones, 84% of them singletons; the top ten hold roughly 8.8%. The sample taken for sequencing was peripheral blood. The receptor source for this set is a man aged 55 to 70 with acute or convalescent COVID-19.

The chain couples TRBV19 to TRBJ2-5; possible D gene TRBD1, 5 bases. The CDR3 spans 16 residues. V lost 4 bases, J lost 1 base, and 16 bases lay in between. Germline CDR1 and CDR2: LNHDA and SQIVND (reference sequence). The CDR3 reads CASSNTGPTVQETQYF. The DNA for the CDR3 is TGTGCCAGTAGTAATACAGGACCCACAGTCCAAGAGACCCAGTACTTC.

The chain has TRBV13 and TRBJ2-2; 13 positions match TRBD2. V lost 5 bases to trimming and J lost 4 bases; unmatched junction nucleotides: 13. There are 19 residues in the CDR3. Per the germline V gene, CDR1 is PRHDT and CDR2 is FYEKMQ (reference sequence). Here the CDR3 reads CASSRGLAGNRRGTGELFF. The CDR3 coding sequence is TGTGCCAGCAGCCGGGGACTAGCGGGGAACAGGCGTGGCACCGGGGAGCTGTTTTTT.

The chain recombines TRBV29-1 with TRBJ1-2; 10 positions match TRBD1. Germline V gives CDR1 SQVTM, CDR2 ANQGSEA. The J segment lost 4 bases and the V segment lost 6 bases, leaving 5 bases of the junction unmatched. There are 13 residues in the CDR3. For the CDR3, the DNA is TGCAGCGTGACAGGGGGCGAGGGCTATGGCTACACCTTC. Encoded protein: CSVTGGEGYGYTF.

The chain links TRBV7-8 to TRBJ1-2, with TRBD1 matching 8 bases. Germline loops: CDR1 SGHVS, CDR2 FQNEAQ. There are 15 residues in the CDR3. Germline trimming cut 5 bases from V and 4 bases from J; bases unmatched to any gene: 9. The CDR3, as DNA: TGTGCCAGCAGCGAGACAGGGGAAGAAGGCTATGGCTACACCTTC. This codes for CASSETGEEGYGYTF.

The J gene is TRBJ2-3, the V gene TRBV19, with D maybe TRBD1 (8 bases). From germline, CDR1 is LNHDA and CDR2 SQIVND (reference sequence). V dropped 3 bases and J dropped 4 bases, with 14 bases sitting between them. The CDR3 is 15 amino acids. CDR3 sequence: CASSIETGGADTQYF. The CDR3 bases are TGTGCCAGTAGTATCGAAACAGGGGGGGCAGATACGCAGTATTTT.

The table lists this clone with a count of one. The DNA for the CDR3 is TGTGCCAGCAGCTCCCTCACAGTGAACACTGAAGCTTTCTTT. Residues: CASSSLTVNTEAFF. The J gene is TRBJ1-1, the V gene TRBV5-6; no clear D gene. The CDR3 spans 14 residues. Germline lookup yields CDR1 SGHDT and CDR2 YYEEEE. V was clipped by 3 bases and J by 0 bases, with 9 bases between them.

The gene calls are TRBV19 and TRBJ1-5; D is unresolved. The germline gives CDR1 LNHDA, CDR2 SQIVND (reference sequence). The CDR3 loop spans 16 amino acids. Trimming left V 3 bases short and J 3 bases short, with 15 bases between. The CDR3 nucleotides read TGTGCCAGTAGTATCACGGCGGTTAGCCACAATCAGCCCCAGCATTTT. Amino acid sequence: CASSITAVSHNQPQHF.

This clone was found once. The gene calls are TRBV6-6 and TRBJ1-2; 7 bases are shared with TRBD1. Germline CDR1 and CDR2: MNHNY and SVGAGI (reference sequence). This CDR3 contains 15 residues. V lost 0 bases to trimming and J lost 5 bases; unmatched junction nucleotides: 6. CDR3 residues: CASSYSTGVGYGYTF. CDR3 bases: TGTGCCAGCAGTTACTCTACAGGGGTGGGGTATGGCTACACCTTC.

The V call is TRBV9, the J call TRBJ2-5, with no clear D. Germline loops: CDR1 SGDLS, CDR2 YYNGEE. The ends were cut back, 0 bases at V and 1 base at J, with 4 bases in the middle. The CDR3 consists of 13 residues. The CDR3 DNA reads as TGTGCCAGCAGCGTAGCTCCCCAAGAGACCCAGTACTTC. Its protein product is CASSVAPQETQYF.

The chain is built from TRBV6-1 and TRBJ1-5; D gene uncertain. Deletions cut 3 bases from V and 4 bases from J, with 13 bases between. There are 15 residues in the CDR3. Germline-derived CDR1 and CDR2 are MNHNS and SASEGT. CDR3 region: CASSEAGTGNQPQHF. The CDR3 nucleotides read TGTGCCAGCAGTGAGGCGGGAACTGGGAATCAGCCCCAGCATTTT.

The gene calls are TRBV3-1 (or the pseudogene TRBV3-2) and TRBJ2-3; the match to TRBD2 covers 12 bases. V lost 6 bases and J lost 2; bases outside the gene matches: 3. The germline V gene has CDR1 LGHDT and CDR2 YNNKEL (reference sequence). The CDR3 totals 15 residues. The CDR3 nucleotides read TGTGCCAGCAGTCCTAGCGGGGGGGCCACAGATACGCAGTATTTT. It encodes CASSPSGGATDTQYF.

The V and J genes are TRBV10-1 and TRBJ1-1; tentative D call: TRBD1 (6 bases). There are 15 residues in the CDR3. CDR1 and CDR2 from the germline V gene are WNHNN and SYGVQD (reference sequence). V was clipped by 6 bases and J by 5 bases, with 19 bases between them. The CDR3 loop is CASSASRGGGTEAFF. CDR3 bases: TGCGCCAGCAGCGCAAGCAGGGGCGGTGGGACTGAAGCTTTCTTT.

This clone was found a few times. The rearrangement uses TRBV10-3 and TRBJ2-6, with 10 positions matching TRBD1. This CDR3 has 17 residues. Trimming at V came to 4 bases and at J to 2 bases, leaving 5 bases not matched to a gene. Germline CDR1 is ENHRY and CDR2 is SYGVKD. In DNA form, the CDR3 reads TGTGCCATCAGTGGCCGGGACAGGGGTCCTGGGGCCAACGTCCTGACTTTC. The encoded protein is CAISGRDRGPGANVLTF.

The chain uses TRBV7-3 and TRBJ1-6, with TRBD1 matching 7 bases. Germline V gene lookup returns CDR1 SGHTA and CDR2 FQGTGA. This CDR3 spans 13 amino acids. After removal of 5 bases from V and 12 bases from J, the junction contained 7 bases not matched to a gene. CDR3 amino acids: CASSGAQGGPLHF. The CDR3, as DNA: TGTGCCAGCAGCGGAGCCCAGGGGGGACCCCTCCACTTT.

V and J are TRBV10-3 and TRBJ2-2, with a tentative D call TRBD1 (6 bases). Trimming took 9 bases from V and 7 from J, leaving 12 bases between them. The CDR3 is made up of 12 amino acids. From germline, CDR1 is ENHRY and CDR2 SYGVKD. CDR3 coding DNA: TGTGCCATGCTAACAGGGCTCGGGGAGCTGTTTTTT. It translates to CAMLTGLGELFF.

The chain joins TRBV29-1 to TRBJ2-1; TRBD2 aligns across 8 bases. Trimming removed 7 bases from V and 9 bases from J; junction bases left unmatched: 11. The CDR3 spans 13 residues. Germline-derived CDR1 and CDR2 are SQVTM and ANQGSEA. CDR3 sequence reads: CSGLYGGALEQFF. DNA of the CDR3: TGCAGCGGCCTGTACGGGGGGGCTCTTGAGCAGTTCTTC.

CDR3: CASSIGNTGELFF. CDR3 DNA: TGTGCCAGTAGTATCGGGAACACCGGGGAGCTGTTTTTT. The chain carries TRBV19 and TRBJ2-2; D remains ambiguous. CDR1 is LNHDA, CDR2 SQIVND, per germline (reference sequence). V lost 3 bases to trimming and J lost 1 base, with 3 bases between them. The CDR3 totals 13 residues. The full variable domain, completed using reference TRBV19 and TRBJ2-2, is DGGITQSPKYLFRKEGQNVTLSCEQNLNHDAMYWYRQDPGQGLRLIYYSQIVNDFQKGDIAEGYSVSREKKESFPLTVTSAQKNPTAFYLCASSIGNTGELFFGEGSRLTVL.

CDR3 nucleotides: TGTGCCAGCAGCTTAGACGGACAGCCCTACAATGAGCAGTTCTTC. Its translation is CASSLDGQPYNEQFF. The rearrangement uses TRBV7-9 and TRBJ2-1; D possibly corresponds to TRBD1 (6 bases). The CDR3 spans 15 residues. Germline V gene sequence: CDR1 SEHNR, CDR2 FQNEAQ (reference sequence). V was pared by 1 base and J by 2 bases, with 9 bases between.

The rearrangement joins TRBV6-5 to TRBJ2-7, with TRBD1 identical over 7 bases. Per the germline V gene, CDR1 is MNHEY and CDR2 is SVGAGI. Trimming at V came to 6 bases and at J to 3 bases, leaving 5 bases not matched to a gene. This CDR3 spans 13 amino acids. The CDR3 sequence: CASRKGQFYEQYF. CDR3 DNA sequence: TGTGCCAGCAGGAAGGGACAGTTCTACGAGCAGTACTTC.

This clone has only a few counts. The CDR3 region is CASSLAEVVTGELFF. Written as DNA, the CDR3 is TGTGCCAGCAGTTTGGCGGAGGTAGTCACCGGGGAGCTGTTTTTT. The chain uses TRBV27 and TRBJ2-2, with a weak D call TRBD2 (5 bases). Germline V lookup: CDR1 MNHEY, CDR2 SMNVEV (reference sequence). CDR3 size: 15 residues. V shed 3 bases and J shed 4 bases, with 12 bases lying between them.

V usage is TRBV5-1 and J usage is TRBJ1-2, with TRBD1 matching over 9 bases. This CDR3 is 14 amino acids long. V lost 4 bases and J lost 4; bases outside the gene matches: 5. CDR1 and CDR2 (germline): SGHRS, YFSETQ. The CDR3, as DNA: TGCGCCAGCAGCAAGGACAGGGGTGGCTATGGCTACACCTTC. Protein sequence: CASSKDRGGYGYTF.

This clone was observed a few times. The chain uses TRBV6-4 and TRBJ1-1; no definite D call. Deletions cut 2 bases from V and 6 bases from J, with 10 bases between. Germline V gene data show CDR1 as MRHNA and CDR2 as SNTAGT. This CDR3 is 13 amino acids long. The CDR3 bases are TGTGCCAGCAGTGACGGCGGGTATCCTGAAGCTTTCTTT. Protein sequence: CASSDGGYPEAFF.

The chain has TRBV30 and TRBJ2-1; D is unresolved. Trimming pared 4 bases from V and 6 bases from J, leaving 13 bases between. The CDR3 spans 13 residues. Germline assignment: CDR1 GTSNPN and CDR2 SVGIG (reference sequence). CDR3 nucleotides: TGTGCCTGGATTTCCGTACAGCCCAATGAGCAGTTCTTC. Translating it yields CAWISVQPNEQFF.

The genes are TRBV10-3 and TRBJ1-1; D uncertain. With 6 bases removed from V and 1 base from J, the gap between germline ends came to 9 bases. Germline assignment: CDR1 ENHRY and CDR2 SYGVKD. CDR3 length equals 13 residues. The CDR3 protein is CAIRETGNTEAFF. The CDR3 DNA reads TGTGCCATCAGAGAGACCGGGAACACTGAAGCTTTCTTT.

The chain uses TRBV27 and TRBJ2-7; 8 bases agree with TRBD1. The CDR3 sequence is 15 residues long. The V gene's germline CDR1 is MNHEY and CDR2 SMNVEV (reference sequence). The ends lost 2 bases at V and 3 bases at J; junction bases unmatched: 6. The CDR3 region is CASSLRGTGFYEQYF. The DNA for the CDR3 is TGTGCCAGCAGTTTACGAGGGACAGGTTTCTACGAGCAGTACTTC.

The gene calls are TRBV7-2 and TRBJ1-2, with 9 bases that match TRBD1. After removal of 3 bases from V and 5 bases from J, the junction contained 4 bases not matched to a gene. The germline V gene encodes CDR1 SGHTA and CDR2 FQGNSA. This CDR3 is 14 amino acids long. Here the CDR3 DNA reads TGTGCCAGCAGCTTTCTGACAGGGGGATATGGCTACACCTTC. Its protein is CASSFLTGGYGYTF.

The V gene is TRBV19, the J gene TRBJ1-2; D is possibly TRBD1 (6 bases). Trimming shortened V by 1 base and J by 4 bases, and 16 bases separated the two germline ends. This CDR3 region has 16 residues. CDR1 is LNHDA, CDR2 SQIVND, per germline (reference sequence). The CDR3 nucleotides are TGTGCCAGTAGTATAGCCCCAGGCCCACAGGGCTATGGCTACACCTTC. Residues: CASSIAPGPQGYGYTF. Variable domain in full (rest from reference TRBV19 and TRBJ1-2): DGGITQSPKYLFRKEGQNVTLSCEQNLNHDAMYWYRQDPGQGLRLIYYSQIVNDFQKGDIAEGYSVSREKKESFPLTVTSAQKNPTAFYLCASSIAPGPQGYGYTFGSGTRLTVV.

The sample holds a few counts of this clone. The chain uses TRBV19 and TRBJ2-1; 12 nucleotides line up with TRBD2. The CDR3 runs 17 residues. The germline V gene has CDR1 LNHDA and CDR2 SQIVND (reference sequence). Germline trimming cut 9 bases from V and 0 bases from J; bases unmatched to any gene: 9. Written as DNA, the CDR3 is TGTGCCAGCACGGGACTAGCGGGCAGGAGCTCCTACAATGAGCAGTTCTTC. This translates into CASTGLAGRSSYNEQFF. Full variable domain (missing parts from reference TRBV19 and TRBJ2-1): DGGITQSPKYLFRKEGQNVTLSCEQNLNHDAMYWYRQDPGQGLRLIYYSQIVNDFQKGDIAEGYSVSREKKESFPLTVTSAQKNPTAFYLCASTGLAGRSSYNEQFFGPGTRLTVL.

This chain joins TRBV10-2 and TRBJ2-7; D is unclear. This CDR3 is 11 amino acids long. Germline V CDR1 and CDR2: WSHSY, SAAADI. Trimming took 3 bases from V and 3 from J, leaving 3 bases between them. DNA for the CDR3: TGCGCCAGCAGTGACTTCTACGAGCAGTACTTC. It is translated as CASSDFYEQYF.